The rows below give T cell receptor beta chains drawn from one sample of a study of vaccination effects on CD4 cells after COVID-19. TCRdb's table, derived via immunoSEQ multiplex PCR, lists solely in-frame clones and lacks some. The data contain tens of thousands of clones, less than 85% of them singletons. No antigen has been assigned to these receptors. Sequenced here: CD4+ T cells from PBMCs cultured without peptide, sampled after COVID-19 vaccination. The receptors derive from a human donor who received a COVID-19 vaccine. CDR3s include the opening cysteine and the closing phenylalanine or tryptophan. The D gene is left open where the match is weak. Where a row states a size, it is once, few, many or the class of an expanded clone; other rows omit it.

cdr3_nt cdr3_aa clone_size cdr3_length j_call v_call d_call
TGTGCCAGCAGTAACAGGGGCCAGGGTGAAAAACTGTTTTTT CASSNRGQGEKLFF once 14 TRBJ1-4 TRBV6-5 TRBD1
TGTGCCAGCAGCTACTACCCCGGAAATGAGCAGTTCTTC CASSYYPGNEQFF . 13 TRBJ2-1 TRBV9 .
TGCGCCAGCAGCTTAGGACAGGGGTCCTACAATGAGCAGTTCTTC CASSLGQGSYNEQFF . 15 TRBJ2-1 TRBV5-1 TRBD1
TGTGCCAGCAGCGTAGTATGGGGAGGGGGTGAGTACAATCAGCCCCAGCATTTT CASSVVWGGGEYNQPQHF . 18 TRBJ1-5 TRBV9 .
TGTGCCAGCAGTTGGACAGCTAATCAGCCCCAGCATTTT CASSWTANQPQHF . 13 TRBJ1-5 TRBV12-3/TRBV12-4 .
TGTGCCAGCTCACCTGCAGGACTCAGCGGGGAGCTGTTTTTT CASSPAGLSGELFF few 14 TRBJ2-2 TRBV18 .
TGTGCCAGCAGTCGCACGACGGCTACCTATGGCTACACCTTC CASSRTTATYGYTF once 14 TRBJ1-2 TRBV27 .
TGTGCCAGCAGCGTAACTAGCGGGGCGGGAGATACGCAGTATTTT CASSVTSGAGDTQYF . 15 TRBJ2-3 TRBV9 TRBD2
TGTGCCAGCAGCCCCCTCCCCGGGACACTTGGGAGCAATCAGCCCCAGCATTTT CASSPLPGTLGSNQPQHF . 18 TRBJ1-5 TRBV7-8 .
TGTGCCAGCAGCTTAGATGCAGTAGCTAACTATGGCTACACCTTC CASSLDAVANYGYTF . 15 TRBJ1-2 TRBV7-9 .
TGTGCCAGCAGCTTAGGACTACAGGGAAGGGCCGGGGAGCTGTTTTTT CASSLGLQGRAGELFF once 16 TRBJ2-2 TRBV13 .
TGCGCCAGCAGCTTGGAAGCTGGCCCCTACAATGAGCAGTTCTTC CASSLEAGPYNEQFF . 15 TRBJ2-1 TRBV5-1 .
TGTGCCAGCAGCCCGGACAGGGGCAACTATGGCTACACCTTC CASSPDRGNYGYTF . 14 TRBJ1-2 TRBV11-2 TRBD1
TGTGCCAGCAGCAAAACTAGCGTCTGGGACAATGAGCAGTTCTTC CASSKTSVWDNEQFF few 15 TRBJ2-1 TRBV9 TRBD2
TGTGCCAGCGGGGGAAACACAGATACGCAGTATTTT CASGGNTDTQYF . 12 TRBJ2-3 TRBV7-9 .
TGCGCCAGCAGCTTGGAACACCTTCTGGGGGCTAATCAGCCCCAGCATTTT CASSLEHLLGANQPQHF . 17 TRBJ1-5 TRBV5-1 .
TGCGCCAGCAGCCCCGGGGACAGGGATGATGAAAAACTGTTTTTT CASSPGDRDDEKLFF . 15 TRBJ1-4 TRBV5-1 TRBD1
TGCGCCAGCAGCCCCGGAGGGGGCCGAAACACTGAAGCTTTCTTT CASSPGGGRNTEAFF few 15 TRBJ1-1 TRBV4-1 TRBD1
TGCAGCGTCCAACGGGGAGGGGGCTCGACAGATACGCAGTATTTT CSVQRGGGSTDTQYF . 15 TRBJ2-3 TRBV29-1 .
TGTGCCAGCAGCTACAGCGGGGGGGCCGAAGAGACCCAGTACTTC CASSYSGGAEETQYF . 15 TRBJ2-5 TRBV6-6 TRBD2
TGTGCCAGCAGCTTAGTAGGTGAAAAACTGTTTTTT CASSLVGEKLFF . 12 TRBJ1-4 TRBV7-9 .
TGTGCCAGCAGCGGTAGCATGGAGACCCAGTACTTC CASSGSMETQYF . 12 TRBJ2-5 TRBV4-2 .
TGCGCCAGCAGCTTGGCCGCCGGATTTGACCAAGAGACCCAGTACTTC CASSLAAGFDQETQYF . 16 TRBJ2-5 TRBV5-1 .
TGTGCCAGTAGTTATCGGGTCGAGTTCGCCGGGGAGCTGTTTTTT CASSYRVEFAGELFF . 15 TRBJ2-2 TRBV19 .
TGCGCCAGCAGCTTGAGGGGGACTAGCGGGGACAATGAGCAGTTCTTC CASSLRGTSGDNEQFF . 16 TRBJ2-1 TRBV5-1 TRBD2
TGTGCCAGCAGCGTCGACCGCGGATCGGGAGTAGCTTTCTTT CASSVDRGSGVAFF once 14 TRBJ1-1 TRBV6-5 .
TGCAGTGCTTGGACGTGGAATGAGCAGTTCTTC CSAWTWNEQFF . 11 TRBJ2-1 TRBV20-1 .
TGTGCCAGCAGCCGACTGGGCGGGAATCAGCCCCAGCATTTT CASSRLGGNQPQHF . 14 TRBJ1-5 TRBV3-1/TRBV3-2 .
TGTGCCAGCAGCCCCTGGCGGGGCGTGGACACCGGGGAGCTGTTTTTT CASSPWRGVDTGELFF . 16 TRBJ2-2 TRBV5-5 .
TGCGCCAGCAGCCAGTCCCCGGGTGAGCAAGAGACCCAGTACTTC CASSQSPGEQETQYF . 15 TRBJ2-5 TRBV4-1 .
TGTGCCATCAGTGATCGGGGCCCGGGACAGTACCTGGGAGGCTACACCTTC CAISDRGPGQYLGGYTF . 17 TRBJ1-2 TRBV10-3 TRBD1
TGCGCCAGCAGCTTGGGGGACCGCGGAGGGGAGACCCAGTACTTC CASSLGDRGGETQYF . 15 TRBJ2-5 TRBV5-1 .
TGTGCCAGCAGCAAGACAGGGGGCCCTAACTATGGCTACACCTTC CASSKTGGPNYGYTF . 15 TRBJ1-2 TRBV11-2 TRBD1
TGTGCCTGGAGTACCCTCCTAACAGGGGGGTTTGGCTACACCTTC CAWSTLLTGGFGYTF once 15 TRBJ1-2 TRBV30 TRBD1
TGTGCCTGGTCCCGGACACCGGTGGGGACCCAGTACTTC CAWSRTPVGTQYF . 13 TRBJ2-5 TRBV30 .
TGTGCCAGCAGCCTAGGAGTAGCGGGTTACTTC CASSLGVAGYF . 11 TRBJ2-5 TRBV21-1 .
TGTGCCAGCATTCCGGGGAACACTGAAGCTTTCTTT CASIPGNTEAFF . 12 TRBJ1-1 TRBV2 .
TGTGCCAGCAGCTCCGGGGACGGAAGCTCTGGAAACACCATATATTTT CASSSGDGSSGNTIYF . 16 TRBJ1-3 TRBV7-3 .
TGTGCCAGCAGTGAAGCCGCAGGGATCAATCAGCCCCAGCATTTT CASSEAAGINQPQHF . 15 TRBJ1-5 TRBV2 .
TGTGCCACCAGCGACCAAGGAAACACCATATATTTT CATSDQGNTIYF . 12 TRBJ1-3 TRBV15 .
TGTGCCAGTAGTATATTGACTAGCGGGATGAATACGCAGTATTTT CASSILTSGMNTQYF . 15 TRBJ2-3 TRBV19 TRBD2
TGTGCCAGCAGCCACGTTGGGGGCACTGAAGCTTTCTTT CASSHVGGTEAFF . 13 TRBJ1-1 TRBV3-1/TRBV3-2 .
TGTGCCAGCAGGATTAGCGGGGGGCGGGAGACCCAGTACTTC CASRISGGRETQYF . 14 TRBJ2-5 TRBV6-5 TRBD2
TGTGCCAGCAGCCCACCGGGTCTGGGGTGGGGCGGCTACACCTTC CASSPPGLGWGGYTF . 15 TRBJ1-2 TRBV14 .
TGCAGTGCTAGTTCCGGCTTGGATGAGCAGTTCTTC CSASSGLDEQFF . 12 TRBJ2-1 TRBV20-1 .
TGTGCCTGGAGTTTGGGGATTAACTATGGCTACACCTTC CAWSLGINYGYTF . 13 TRBJ1-2 TRBV30 .
TGTGCCAGCAGCTTACGGGGAGGCAATCAGCCCCAGCATTTT CASSLRGGNQPQHF few 14 TRBJ1-5 TRBV7-2 .
TGTGCCAGCAGTTTTCAGGCGAATCAGCCCCAGCATTTT CASSFQANQPQHF . 13 TRBJ1-5 TRBV2 .
TGCGCCAGCAGCCAAGGCAGGGGAGAGGCCTATGGCTACACCTTC CASSQGRGEAYGYTF . 15 TRBJ1-2 TRBV5-1 .
TGCGCCAGCAGCTTCGGGGGACAGGGATCCTCTGGGGCCAACGTCCTGACTTTC CASSFGGQGSSGANVLTF . 18 TRBJ2-6 TRBV5-1 TRBD1
TGTGCCAGCTCACTGGGACTAGCGGGGGCCGGAGATACGCAGTATTTT CASSLGLAGAGDTQYF . 16 TRBJ2-3 TRBV18 TRBD2